The 14 T cell receptor beta chains below all came from one sample that was sequenced in a study of T cells in Graves' hyperthyroidism and ophthalmopathy. RNA transcripts provided the source from which TCR beta CDR3 regions were amplified. Initially, a first-round RT-PCR of the TCR CDR3 employed the HTBI primer set. TCRdb recomputed calls from the multiplex PCR reads with MiXCR, one row per CDR3 protein. The table has more than 500,000 distinct CDR3 sequences, 46% seen once. The source material was peripheral blood or thyroid tissue (not recorded which). These receptor sequences come from an adult woman with Graves' disease, either hyperthyroidism or ophthalmopathy (not recorded which).

This clonotype was recorded many times. V usage is TRBV5-1 and J usage is TRBJ1-2; no reliable D call. Germline CDR1 reads SGHRS; CDR2 reads YFSETQ. This CDR3 spans 12 amino acids. V was trimmed by 7 bases and J by 0 bases, leaving 7 bases between them. CDR3 bases: TGCGCCAGCCACACCGCTAACTATGGCTACACCTTC. Protein: CASHTANYGYTF.

The CDR3 nucleotides are TGCAGTGCTAGGAGAGGTGCAGGGAACACTGAAGCTTTCTTT. Its protein product is CSARRGAGNTEAFF. This chain uses TRBV20-1 with TRBJ1-1; D is uncertain. The CDR3 sequence is 14 residues long. Germline V gene data show CDR1 as DFQATT and CDR2 as SNEGSKA (reference sequence). The germline V and J ends were trimmed by 3 bases and 1 base, with 12 bases remaining between them.

This chain connects TRBV10-3 to TRBJ1-2, with D unresolved. CDR1 ENHRY and CDR2 SYGVKD come from the germline V gene. The CDR3 is 20 amino acids. Between the trimmed V and J ends, which lost 9 bases and 4 bases, there was a span of 36 bases. DNA of the CDR3: TGTGCCATTGCCAGCAGCCCCGGAACGGGAGCCTTGTTAAGGGTCTATGGCTACACCTTC. It specifies CAIASSPGTGALLRVYGYTF.

This clonotype turned up a few times. With a much larger clone just one base away, this may be a read error. This chain connects TRBV6-1 to TRBJ1-2; possibly TRBD1 for D (6 bases). The germline V gene encodes CDR1 MNHNS and CDR2 SASEGT. The CDR3 has 17 amino acids. Trimming left V 3 bases short and J 0 bases short, with 17 bases between. DNA for the CDR3: TGTGCCAGCAGTGATGCCAAAGGGGGACACCCTAACTATGGCTACACCTTC. Protein sequence: CASSDAKGGHPNYGYTF.

CDR3 bases: TGCAGTGCTACCAGGGGTGCAGGGGAGCTGTTTTTT. Amino acids: CSATRGAGELFF. This chain joins TRBV20-1 and TRBJ2-2; possible D gene TRBD1, 6 bases. The length of the CDR3 is 12 residues. With 4 bases removed from V and 8 bases from J, the gap between germline ends came to 11 bases. CDR1 is DFQATT, CDR2 SNEGSKA, per germline (reference sequence).

The J gene is TRBJ2-6, the V gene TRBV2, with 9 bases that match TRBD1. The CDR3 is 18 residues long. V lost 6 bases, J lost 4 bases, and 13 bases stayed unmatched. Per the germline V gene, CDR1 is SNHLY and CDR2 is FYNNEI. CDR3 amino acids: CASRETGGGGTGANVLTF. The CDR3 region has the DNA TGTGCCAGCAGGGAAACAGGGGGCGGAGGGACCGGGGCCAACGTCCTGACTTTC.

The rearrangement links TRBV25-1 to TRBJ1-1; 7 nucleotides line up with TRBD1. Germline values: CDR1 MGHDK, CDR2 SYGVNS. The CDR3 totals 17 residues. The ends lost 0 bases at V and 1 base at J; junction bases unmatched: 8. The CDR3 DNA sequence: TGTGCCAGCAGTGAATATGGCAGGGGGGCTGGGAACACTGAAGCTTTCTTT. This translates into CASSEYGRGAGNTEAFF.

The rearrangement joins TRBV10-3 to TRBJ1-2; D gene uncertain. The CDR3 runs to 13 residues. V was clipped by 3 bases and J by 6 bases, with 11 bases between them. Germline V CDR1 and CDR2: ENHRY, SYGVKD. CDR3 residues: CAISDWGGDGYTF. In DNA, the CDR3 is TGTGCCATCAGTGATTGGGGAGGAGATGGCTACACCTTC.

This clonotype was observed at least ten times. CDR3 coding DNA: TGTGCCAGCAGCCTCGTACTAGCGGGAGCGGAGACCCAGTACTTC. Its protein is CASSLVLAGAETQYF. The chain uses TRBV11-2 and TRBJ2-5, with 11 bases matching TRBD2. CDR1 is SGHAT, CDR2 FQNNGV, per germline. After removal of 5 bases from V and 5 bases from J, the junction contained 7 bases not matched to a gene. The CDR3 extends over 15 amino acids.

This chain links TRBV29-1 with TRBJ2-7, with D possibly matching TRBD1 (6 bases). CDR1 and CDR2 from the germline V gene are SQVTM and ANQGSEA. Trimming cost V 4 bases and J 3 bases, with 7 bases left between them. The CDR3 is 11 residues long. CDR3: CSVVRGYEQYF. CDR3 in DNA: TGCAGCGTTGTCAGGGGCTACGAGCAGTACTTC.

This clonotype was counted a single time. V usage is TRBV6-6 and J usage is TRBJ1-1; a weak D match, TRBD1 (5 bases). The germline V gene has CDR1 MNHNY and CDR2 SVGAGI (reference sequence). CDR3 length: 12 amino acids. V was pared by 8 bases and J by 10 bases, with 17 bases between. The CDR3: CASGETVRRAFF. CDR3 DNA sequence: TGTGCCAGCGGCGAGACAGTACGCCGAGCTTTCTTT.

The chain recombines TRBV10-3 with TRBJ2-5, with TRBD2 identical over 8 bases. V was pared by 8 bases and J by 5 bases, with 13 bases of the junction left unmatched. The CDR3 contains 15 residues. CDR1 is ENHRY and CDR2 is SYGVKD in the germline V gene. The CDR3 DNA follows: TGTGCCATCCGGGGGACGGGGGGGATGATGGAGACCCAGTACTTC. Protein product: CAIRGTGGMMETQYF.

The sample holds many counts of this clonotype. This sequence joins TRBV5-1 and TRBJ1-1, with D unresolved. With 1 base removed from V and 1 base from J, the gap between germline ends came to 14 bases. The CDR3 runs to 16 residues. Per germline, CDR1 SGHRS and CDR2 YFSETQ. The CDR3 bases are TGCGCCAGCAGCTTGTCGCACATGCAAGGGAACACTGAAGCTTTCTTT. This sequence encodes CASSLSHMQGNTEAFF.

This clonotype was recorded many times. V is TRBV4-1 and J is TRBJ1-4; no reliable D call. There are 16 residues in the CDR3. Germline CDR1 reads MGHRA; CDR2 reads YSYEKL. V lost 0 bases and J 6 bases, leaving 14 bases between the germline ends. For the CDR3, the DNA is TGCGCCAGCAGCCAAGAAGGGAGGGCCTCGGATGAAAAACTGTTTTTT. Protein sequence: CASSQEGRASDEKLFF.